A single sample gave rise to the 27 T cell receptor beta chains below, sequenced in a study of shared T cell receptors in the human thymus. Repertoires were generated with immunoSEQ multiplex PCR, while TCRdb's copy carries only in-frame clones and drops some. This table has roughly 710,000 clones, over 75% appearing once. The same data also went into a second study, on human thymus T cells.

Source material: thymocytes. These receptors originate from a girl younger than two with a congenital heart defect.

This CDR3 reads CASSISTGRRTEAFF. DNA for the CDR3: TGTGCCAGCAGCATCTCGACAGGGAGACGGACTGAAGCTTTCTTT. The genes are TRBV11-1 and TRBJ1-1, with 7 bases identical to TRBD1. The germline V gene encodes CDR1 SGHAT and CDR2 FQDESV (reference sequence). V lost 5 bases to trimming and J lost 5 bases; unmatched junction nucleotides: 11. CDR3 size: 15 residues.

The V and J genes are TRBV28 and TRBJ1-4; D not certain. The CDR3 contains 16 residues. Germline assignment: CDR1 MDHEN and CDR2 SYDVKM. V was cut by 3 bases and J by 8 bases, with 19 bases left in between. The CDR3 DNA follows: TGTGCCAGCAGTTTTCGGTGCCGGGTCCGCCCAGAAAAACTGTTTTTT. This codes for CASSFRCRVRPEKLFF. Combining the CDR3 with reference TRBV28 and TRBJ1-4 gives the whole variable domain DVKVTQSSRYLVKRTGEKVFLECVQDMDHENMFWYRQDPGLGLRLIYFSYDVKMKEKGDIPEGYSVSREKKERFSLILESASTNQTSMYLCASSFRCRVRPEKLFFGSGTQLSVL.

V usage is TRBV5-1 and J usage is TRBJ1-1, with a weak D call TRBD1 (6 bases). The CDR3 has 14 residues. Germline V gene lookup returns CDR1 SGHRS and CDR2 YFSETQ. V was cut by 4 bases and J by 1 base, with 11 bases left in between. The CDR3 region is CASSPTGWNTEAFF. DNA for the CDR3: TGCGCCAGCAGCCCTACAGGGTGGAACACTGAAGCTTTCTTT.

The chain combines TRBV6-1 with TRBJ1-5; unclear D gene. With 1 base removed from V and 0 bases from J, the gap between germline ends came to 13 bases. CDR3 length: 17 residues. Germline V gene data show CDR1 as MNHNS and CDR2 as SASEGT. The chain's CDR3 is CASSEVSGLYSNQPQHF. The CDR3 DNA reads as TGTGCCAGCAGTGAAGTGAGCGGACTATATAGCAATCAGCCCCAGCATTTT.

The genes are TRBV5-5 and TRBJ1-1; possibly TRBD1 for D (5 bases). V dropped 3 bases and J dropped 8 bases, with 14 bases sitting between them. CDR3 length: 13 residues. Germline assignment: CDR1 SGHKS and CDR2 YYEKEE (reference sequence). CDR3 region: CASSSTGPAEAFF. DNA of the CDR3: TGTGCCAGCAGCTCCACAGGTCCGGCGGAAGCTTTCTTT.

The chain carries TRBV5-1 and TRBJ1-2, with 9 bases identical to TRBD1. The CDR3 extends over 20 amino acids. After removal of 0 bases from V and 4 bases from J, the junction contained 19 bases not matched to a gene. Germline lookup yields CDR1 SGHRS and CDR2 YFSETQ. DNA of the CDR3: TGCGCCAGCAGCTTGGGAAATGGGGGAACAACAGGGGGCACGACCTATGGCTACACCTTC. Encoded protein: CASSLGNGGTTGGTTYGYTF.

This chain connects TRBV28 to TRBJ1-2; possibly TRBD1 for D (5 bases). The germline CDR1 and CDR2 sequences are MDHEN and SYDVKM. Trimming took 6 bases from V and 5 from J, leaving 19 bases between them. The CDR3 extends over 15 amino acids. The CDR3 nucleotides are TGTGCCAGCAGCGTTAAGGGGAAAGTTAAGTATGGCTACACCTTC. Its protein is CASSVKGKVKYGYTF.

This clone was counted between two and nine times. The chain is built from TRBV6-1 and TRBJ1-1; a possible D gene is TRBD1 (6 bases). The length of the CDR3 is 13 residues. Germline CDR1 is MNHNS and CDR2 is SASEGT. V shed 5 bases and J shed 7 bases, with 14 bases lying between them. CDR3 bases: TGTGCCAGCAGTCAAGGGACAAGGGGTGAAGCTTTCTTT. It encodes CASSQGTRGEAFF.

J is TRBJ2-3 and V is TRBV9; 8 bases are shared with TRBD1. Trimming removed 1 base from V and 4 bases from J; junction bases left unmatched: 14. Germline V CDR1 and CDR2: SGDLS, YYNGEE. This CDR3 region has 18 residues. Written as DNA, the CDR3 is TGTGCCAGCAGCGTAAAATTGGGTAGGGACAGGTTTCCAGATACGCAGTATTTT. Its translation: CASSVKLGRDRFPDTQYF.

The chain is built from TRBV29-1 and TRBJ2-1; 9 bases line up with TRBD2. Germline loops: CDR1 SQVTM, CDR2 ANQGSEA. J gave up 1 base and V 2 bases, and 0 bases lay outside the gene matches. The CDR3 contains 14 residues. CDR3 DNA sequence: TGCAGCGTTGAAAGCGGGGGGTCCTACAATGAGCAGTTCTTC. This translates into CSVESGGSYNEQFF.

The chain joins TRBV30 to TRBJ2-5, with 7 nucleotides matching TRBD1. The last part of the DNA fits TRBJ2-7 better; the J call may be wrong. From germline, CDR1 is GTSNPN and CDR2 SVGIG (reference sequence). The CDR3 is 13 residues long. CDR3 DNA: TGTGCCTGGGGCACCGGGACAGACTACGAGCAGTACTTC. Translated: CAWGTGTDYEQYF.

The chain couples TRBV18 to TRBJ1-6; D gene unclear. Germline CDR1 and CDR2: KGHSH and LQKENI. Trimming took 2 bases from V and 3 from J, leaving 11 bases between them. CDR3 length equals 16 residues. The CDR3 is CASSPGHPNYNSPLHF. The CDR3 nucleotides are TGTGCCAGCTCACCAGGGCACCCCAACTATAATTCACCCCTCCACTTT. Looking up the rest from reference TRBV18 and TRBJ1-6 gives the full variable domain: NAGVMQNPRHLVRRRGQEARLRCSPMKGHSHVYWYRQLPEEGLKFMVYLQKENIIDESGMPKERFSAEFPKEGPSILRIQQVVRGDSAAYFCASSPGHPNYNSPLHFGNGTRLTVT.

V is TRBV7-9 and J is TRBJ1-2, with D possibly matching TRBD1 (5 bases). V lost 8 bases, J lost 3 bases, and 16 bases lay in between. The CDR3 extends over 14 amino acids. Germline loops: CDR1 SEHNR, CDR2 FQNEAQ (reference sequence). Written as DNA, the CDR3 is TGTGCCAGCCGGGAGGGGTATCAGGACTATGGCTACACCTTC. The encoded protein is CASREGYQDYGYTF.

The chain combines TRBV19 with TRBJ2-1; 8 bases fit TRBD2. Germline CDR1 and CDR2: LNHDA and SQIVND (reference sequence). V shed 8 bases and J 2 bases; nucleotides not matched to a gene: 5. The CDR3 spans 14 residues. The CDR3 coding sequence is TGTGCCAGTTCCGCGGGGGGAACCTACAATGAGCAGTTCTTC. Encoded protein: CASSAGGTYNEQFF.

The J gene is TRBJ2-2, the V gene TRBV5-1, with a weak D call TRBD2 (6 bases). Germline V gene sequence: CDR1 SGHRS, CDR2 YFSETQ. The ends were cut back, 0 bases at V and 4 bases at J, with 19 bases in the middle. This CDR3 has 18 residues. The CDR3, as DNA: TGCGCCAGCAGCTTGGTTCAGTGGGAGGCAGGAAGCACCGGGGAGCTGTTTTTT. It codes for CASSLVQWEAGSTGELFF.

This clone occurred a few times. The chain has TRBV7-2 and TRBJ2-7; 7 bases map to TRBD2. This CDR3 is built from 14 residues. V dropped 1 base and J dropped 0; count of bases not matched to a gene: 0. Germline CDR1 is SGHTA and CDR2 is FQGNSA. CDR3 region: CASSLGGGSYEQYF. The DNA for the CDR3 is TGTGCCAGCAGCTTAGGCGGGGGCTCCTACGAGCAGTACTTC.

The CDR3 coding sequence is TGTGCCAGCAGTTTTCGGTTTGGGGCCGGCACTGAAGCTTTCTTT. It translates to CASSFRFGAGTEAFF. This chain uses TRBV5-5 with TRBJ1-1; D might be TRBD1 (5 bases). Trimming removed 5 bases at V and 4 bases at J, with 18 bases between. This CDR3 region has 15 residues. Germline CDR1 reads SGHKS; CDR2 reads YYEKEE (reference sequence).

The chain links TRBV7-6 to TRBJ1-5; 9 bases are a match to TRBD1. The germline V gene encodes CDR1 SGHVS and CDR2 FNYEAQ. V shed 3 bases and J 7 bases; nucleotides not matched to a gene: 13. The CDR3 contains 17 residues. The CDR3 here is CASSLYVGDRERQPQHF. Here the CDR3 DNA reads TGTGCCAGCAGCTTGTATGTTGGGGACAGGGAAAGGCAGCCCCAGCATTTT.

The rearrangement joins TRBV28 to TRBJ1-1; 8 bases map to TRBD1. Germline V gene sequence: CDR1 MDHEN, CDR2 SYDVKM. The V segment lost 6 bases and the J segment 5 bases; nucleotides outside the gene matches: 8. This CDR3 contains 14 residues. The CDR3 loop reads CASRPDRTGTEAFF. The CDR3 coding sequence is TGTGCCAGCAGACCGGACCGGACAGGGACTGAAGCTTTCTTT.

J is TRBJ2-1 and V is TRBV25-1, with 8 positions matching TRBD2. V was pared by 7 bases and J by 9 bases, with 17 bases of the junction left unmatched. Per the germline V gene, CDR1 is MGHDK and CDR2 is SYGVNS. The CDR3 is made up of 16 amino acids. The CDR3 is CASNKGGTRGIGEQFF. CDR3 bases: TGTGCCAGCAACAAAGGAGGGACTAGGGGAATAGGTGAGCAGTTCTTC. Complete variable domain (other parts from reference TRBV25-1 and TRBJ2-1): EADIYQTPRYLVIGTGKKITLECSQTMGHDKMYWYQQDPGMELHLIHYSYGVNSTEKGDLSSESTVSRIRTEHFPLTLESARPSHTSQYLCASNKGGTRGIGEQFFGPGTRLTVL.

In DNA, the CDR3 is TGCGCCAGCAGTGAGGGGCCGGCCTACGAGCAGTACTTC. It is translated as CASSEGPAYEQYF. This chain links TRBV10-2 with TRBJ2-7; D remains unclear. The V gene lost 2 bases and the J gene lost 2 bases, with 7 bases spanning the gap. The CDR3 covers 13 residues. Per the germline V gene, CDR1 is WSHSY and CDR2 is SAAADI.

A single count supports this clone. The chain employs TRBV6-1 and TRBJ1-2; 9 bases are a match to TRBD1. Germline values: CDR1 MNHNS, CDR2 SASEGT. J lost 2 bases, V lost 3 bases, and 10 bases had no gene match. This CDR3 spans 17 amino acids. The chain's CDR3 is CASSDPGAGTGNYGYTF. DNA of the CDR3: TGTGCCAGCAGTGACCCGGGAGCGGGGACAGGGAACTATGGCTACACCTTC.

The CDR3 DNA reads as TGTGCCAGCAGCGTAGACGACAACTCCTACGAGCAGTACTTC. Its translation is CASSVDDNSYEQYF. The chain couples TRBV9 to TRBJ2-7, with no clear D. The CDR3 consists of 14 residues. V lost 0 bases, J lost 0 bases, and 7 bases lay in between. CDR1 SGDLS and CDR2 YYNGEE come from the germline V gene.

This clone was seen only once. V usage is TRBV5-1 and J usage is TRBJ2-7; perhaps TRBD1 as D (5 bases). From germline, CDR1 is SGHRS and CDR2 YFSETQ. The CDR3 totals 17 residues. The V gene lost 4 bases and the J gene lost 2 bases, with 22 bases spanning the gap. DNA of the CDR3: TGCGCCAGCAGCCGCGACACCTCAAGAAAGGGGACCTACGAGCAGTACTTC. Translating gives CASSRDTSRKGTYEQYF.

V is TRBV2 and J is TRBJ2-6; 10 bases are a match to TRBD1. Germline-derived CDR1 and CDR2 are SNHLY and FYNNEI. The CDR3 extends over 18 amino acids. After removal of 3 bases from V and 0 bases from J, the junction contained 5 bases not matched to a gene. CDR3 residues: CASSEGDRGHSGANVLTF. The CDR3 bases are TGTGCCAGCAGTGAGGGGGACAGGGGTCACTCTGGGGCCAACGTCCTGACTTTC.

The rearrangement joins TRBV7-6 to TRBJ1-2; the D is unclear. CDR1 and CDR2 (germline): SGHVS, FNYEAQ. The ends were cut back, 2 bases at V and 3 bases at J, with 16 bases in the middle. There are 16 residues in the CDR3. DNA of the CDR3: TGTGCCAGCAGCTTATGGCCCCTAGGGAGGCACTATGGCTACACCTTC. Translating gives CASSLWPLGRHYGYTF.

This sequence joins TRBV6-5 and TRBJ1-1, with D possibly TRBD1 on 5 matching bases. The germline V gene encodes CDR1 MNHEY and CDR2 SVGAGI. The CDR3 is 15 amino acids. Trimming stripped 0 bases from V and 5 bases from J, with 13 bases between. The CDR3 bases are TGTGCCAGCAGTTACTCGAGGAAGGGGAGGACTGAAGCTTTCTTT. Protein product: CASSYSRKGRTEAFF.